The rows below give T cell receptor beta chains drawn from one sample of a study of T cell changes during pregnancy in multiple sclerosis. Produced via immunoSEQ multiplex PCR; TCRdb's table is partial and in-frame only. The sample lists about 21,000 clones, under 95% occurring once. This sample comprised CD4+ T cells from peripheral blood mononuclear cells, obtained in the third trimester of pregnancy. The receptors originated from a female donor with multiple sclerosis, enrolled in a pregnancy study. CDR3s include the opening cysteine and the closing phenylalanine or tryptophan. Fields, in order: J gene, clone size, D gene, V gene, CDR3 protein, CDR3 DNA. A D gene is named only where the DNA matches it firmly. Part of the rows lack a size; the others show once, few, many or a class for expanded clones.

>TRBJ2-5|few|TRBD1|TRBV5-1
CASSPMGGQGETQYF
TGCGCCAGCAGCCCAATGGGTGGACAGGGAGAGACCCAGTACTTC
>TRBJ1-1|-|-|TRBV29-1
CSVGAEGRAFF
TGCAGCGTTGGAGCGGAGGGGCGAGCTTTCTTT
>TRBJ1-3|-|-|TRBV25-1
CASSPNTGTSGNTIYF
TGTGCCAGCAGTCCTAATACAGGGACATCTGGAAACACCATATATTTT
>TRBJ2-1|-|TRBD2|TRBV11-2
CASSTQRGGGNEQFF
TGTGCCAGCAGCACCCAGCGGGGGGGCGGCAATGAGCAGTTCTTC
>TRBJ1-1|-|-|TRBV20-1
CSAGGFTEAFF
TGCAGTGCGGGGGGTTTTACTGAAGCTTTCTTT
>TRBJ2-3|-|-|TRBV6-5
CASGVSWGADTQYF
TGTGCCAGCGGTGTCTCATGGGGCGCAGATACGCAGTATTTT
>TRBJ1-3|-|-|TRBV5-1
CASSVQGGNTIYF
TGCGCCAGCAGCGTTCAGGGCGGCAACACCATATATTTT
>TRBJ2-7|-|TRBD1|TRBV11-2
CASSLGGTGIYEQYF
TGTGCCAGCAGCTTAGGAGGGACAGGGATCTACGAGCAGTACTTC
>TRBJ1-1|-|-|TRBV5-1
CASSLTESLNTEAFF
TGCGCCAGCAGCTTGACGGAGAGTTTGAACACTGAAGCTTTCTTT
>TRBJ2-3|-|TRBD1|TRBV5-4
CASSPGGNTDTQYF
TGTGCCAGCAGCCCAGGGGGCAACACAGATACGCAGTATTTT
>TRBJ1-2|-|-|TRBV4-1
CASSQVPGRYGYTF
TGCGCCAGCAGCCAAGTCCCAGGGCGCTATGGCTACACCTTC
>TRBJ2-5|-|TRBD2|TRBV5-1
CASSWGTSGGAIETQYF
TGCGCCAGCAGCTGGGGGACTAGCGGGGGGGCAATCGAGACCCAGTACTTC
>TRBJ2-3|once|TRBD1|TRBV5-8
CASKNRGFGTDTQYF
TGTGCCAGCAAGAACAGGGGATTTGGCACAGATACGCAGTATTTT
>TRBJ1-5|-|-|TRBV15
CATSRDSAGWGNQPQHF
TGTGCCACCAGCAGAGATTCGGCAGGCTGGGGCAATCAGCCCCAGCATTTT
>TRBJ1-6|-|-|TRBV6-1
CASSEMAGSPLHF
TGTGCCAGCAGTGAAATGGCGGGCTCACCCCTCCACTTT
>TRBJ2-5|once|-|TRBV28
CASSLVRWAQYF
TGTGCCAGCAGCCTAGTCCGGTGGGCCCAGTACTTC
>TRBJ2-5|-|TRBD2|TRBV11-3
CASSSAGGETQYF
TGTGCCAGCAGCTCAGCGGGGGGTGAGACCCAGTACTTC
>TRBJ1-1|-|-|TRBV27
CASSEQGRTEAFF
TGTGCCAGCAGTGAACAGGGAAGGACTGAAGCTTTCTTT
>TRBJ2-5|-|TRBD1|TRBV7-9
CASSLTIGQGVSETQYF
TGTGCCAGCAGCTTAACGATCGGACAGGGGGTTTCAGAGACCCAGTACTTC
>TRBJ2-5|-|TRBD2|TRBV28
CASSFEAGGSQETQYF
TGTGCCAGCAGTTTCGAGGCGGGGGGCTCCCAAGAGACCCAGTACTTC
>TRBJ1-2|-|-|TRBV2
CASSSGGLYGGYTF
TGTGCCAGCAGCAGCGGAGGGCTCTATGGTGGCTACACCTTC
>TRBJ2-7|once|-|TRBV12-5
CASGLGETYEQYF
TGTGCTAGTGGTTTGGGAGAAACCTACGAGCAGTACTTC
>TRBJ2-1|-|-|TRBV7-2
CASRRGTVSSYNEQFF
TGTGCCAGCAGACGGGGGACAGTCAGCTCCTACAATGAGCAGTTCTTC
>TRBJ1-5|-|-|TRBV9
CASSMGYSNQPQHF
TGTGCCAGCAGCATGGGCTATAGCAATCAGCCCCAGCATTTT
>TRBJ2-3|-|-|TRBV7-2
CASSPRGGTQYF
TGTGCCAGCAGCCCGCGGGGAGGTACGCAGTATTTT
>TRBJ2-7|-|-|TRBV7-2
CASSHLFHEQYF
TGTGCCAGCAGCCACCTATTCCACGAGCAGTACTTC
>TRBJ2-7|-|TRBD1|TRBV13
CASSRDRGEQYF
TGTGCCAGCAGCCGGGACAGGGGCGAGCAGTACTTC
>TRBJ2-1|few|TRBD1|TRBV7-2
CASSLMTGKQFF
TGTGCCAGCAGCCTAATGACAGGGAAGCAGTTCTTC
>TRBJ1-3|-|TRBD1|TRBV30
CGAGQGNSGNTIYF
TGTGGCGCAGGACAGGGAAACTCTGGAAACACCATATATTTT
>TRBJ1-1|-|-|TRBV2
CAGTLDRNTEAFF
TGTGCCGGAACCCTGGACAGGAACACTGAAGCTTTCTTT
>TRBJ1-2|-|TRBD1|TRBV2
CASGTTGGGYGYTF
TGTGCCAGCGGAACCACAGGGGGCGGCTATGGCTACACCTTC
>TRBJ2-1|-|-|TRBV5-1
CASSYGGVYNEQFF
TGCGCCAGCAGCTATGGGGGCGTATACAATGAGCAGTTCTTC
>TRBJ1-1|-|-|TRBV5-1
CASSPIPGQPNTEAFF
TGCGCCAGCAGCCCCATCCCCGGACAGCCGAACACTGAAGCTTTCTTT
>TRBJ1-2|-|-|TRBV7-2
CASSLWLTAANYGYTF
TGTGCCAGCAGCTTATGGCTAACAGCAGCTAACTATGGCTACACCTTC
>TRBJ1-2|-|TRBD1|TRBV7-2
CASSLVGTEVNYGYTF
TGTGCCAGCAGCTTAGTAGGGACAGAAGTTAACTATGGCTACACCTTC
>TRBJ1-4|-|-|TRBV18
CASSPEGVREKLFF
TGTGCCAGCTCACCAGAGGGGGTTCGGGAAAAACTGTTTTTT
>TRBJ2-3|-|TRBD1|TRBV7-2
CASSSGTGDTDTQYF
TGTGCCAGCAGCTCCGGGACAGGGGATACAGATACGCAGTATTTT
>TRBJ2-7|-|-|TRBV6-6
CASSYSRGRRGYEQYF
TGTGCCAGCAGTTACTCAAGAGGTAGGAGAGGCTACGAGCAGTACTTC
>TRBJ1-1|-|TRBD1|TRBV2
CASRWTGAMNTEAFF
TGTGCCAGCAGGTGGACAGGGGCCATGAACACTGAAGCTTTCTTT
>TRBJ1-3|once|TRBD1|TRBV9
CASSVVPGDRAGNTIYF
TGTGCCAGCAGCGTAGTACCCGGAGACAGGGCCGGAAACACCATATATTTT
>TRBJ2-3|-|TRBD2|TRBV7-3
CASSLRRGAPDTQYF
TGTGCCAGCAGCTTAAGGCGGGGGGCGCCAGATACGCAGTATTTT
>TRBJ2-4|-|TRBD1|TRBV27
CASSLGTGTLAKNIQYF
TGTGCCAGCAGTTTAGGGACAGGGACCCTAGCCAAAAACATTCAGTACTTC
>TRBJ2-5|-|TRBD2|TRBV6-1
CASSEGFGPAGETQYF
TGTGCCAGCAGTGAAGGGTTCGGGCCAGCGGGGGAGACCCAGTACTTC
>TRBJ2-3|-|TRBD1|TRBV5-1
CASSLGGTGGDTQYF
TGCGCCAGCAGCTTAGGTGGGACAGGCGGAGATACGCAGTATTTT
>TRBJ2-3|-|-|TRBV2
CASRRDSSTDTQYF
TGTGCCAGCAGGCGGGACAGTAGCACAGATACGCAGTATTTT
>TRBJ1-3|-|TRBD1|TRBV5-4
CASSLDRGGNTIYF
TGTGCCAGCAGCTTGGACAGGGGAGGAAACACCATATATTTT
>TRBJ1-2|-|-|TRBV14
CASSQGWRGMTLYYGYTF
TGTGCCAGCAGCCAAGGATGGAGGGGAATGACTCTTTACTATGGCTACACCTTC
>TRBJ2-5|few|TRBD2|TRBV5-6
CASSTWLLAWGLQETQYF
TGTGCCAGCAGCACATGGTTACTAGCGTGGGGCCTTCAAGAGACCCAGTACTTC
>TRBJ1-2|-|-|TRBV5-1
CASSLSQAFDYGYTF
TGCGCCAGCAGCTTATCCCAGGCGTTTGATTATGGCTACACCTTC
>TRBJ1-1|-|TRBD1|TRBV9
CASSAIDRGPAEAFF
TGTGCCAGCAGCGCGATCGACAGGGGTCCCGCTGAAGCTTTCTTT
>TRBJ2-3|-|-|TRBV2
CASSEEASGDTQYF
TGTGCCAGCAGTGAAGAGGCTTCAGGAGATACGCAGTATTTT
>TRBJ1-2|once|-|TRBV28
CASETLLNYGYTF
TGTGCCAGCGAGACACTCCTCAACTATGGCTACACCTTC